Listed here are 26 T cell receptor beta chains from one sample, sequenced in a study of STAT5B mutations in CD4+ large granular lymphocyte leukemia. Clones were read by immunoSEQ multiplex PCR, and TCRdb kept only the in-frame ones, dropping some. The sample contains fewer than 35,000 clones, 78% of which appear only once. Sequencing used CD4+ T cells from blood buffy coats. Receptors were obtained from a human donor in good health.

This rearrangement joins TRBV7-2 to TRBJ2-7; the match to TRBD2 covers 7 bases. V was clipped by 1 base and J by 4 bases; unmatched bases: 7. The CDR3 runs to 15 residues. The germline V gene has CDR1 SGHTA and CDR2 FQGNSA. CDR3 nucleotides: TGTGCCAGCAGCTTAGGGGGAAGCGGGAATTACGAGCAGTACTTC. Encoded protein: CASSLGGSGNYEQYF.

The V and J genes are TRBV18 and TRBJ2-2; no firm D call. Trimming pared 4 bases from V and 3 bases from J, leaving 3 bases between. Germline CDR1 and CDR2: KGHSH and LQKENI. This CDR3 is built from 12 residues. CDR3 in amino acids: CASSLDTGELFF. CDR3 in DNA: TGTGCCAGCTCACTCGACACCGGGGAGCTGTTTTTT.

The chain employs TRBV6-1 and TRBJ2-7; no reliable D call. Per germline, CDR1 MNHNS and CDR2 SASEGT. V was trimmed by 3 bases and J by 2 bases, leaving 8 bases between them. This CDR3 is built from 13 residues. The CDR3 coding sequence is TGTGCCAGCAGTGACCTAGGAGCCTACGAGCAGTACTTC. Translated: CASSDLGAYEQYF.

The rearrangement joins TRBV10-2 to TRBJ2-6, with D hard to call. The V end lost 8 bases, the J end lost 0 bases, and 2 bases lay between the germline ends. CDR1 and CDR2 (germline): WSHSY, SAAADI. This CDR3 comprises 12 residues. The DNA of the CDR3 is TGCGCCAGCGACTCTGGGGCCAACGTCCTGACTTTC. Its translation: CASDSGANVLTF.

The genes are TRBV5-4 and TRBJ1-2; 8 bases line up with TRBD1. Trimming cost V 1 base and J 3 bases; bases outside gene matches: 2. From germline, CDR1 is SGHNT and CDR2 YYREEE (reference sequence). CDR3 length: 14 amino acids. The CDR3 DNA sequence: TGTGCCAGCAGCTTGCAGGGGGCGGACTATGGCTACACCTTC. Encoded protein: CASSLQGADYGYTF.

This chain joins TRBV5-5 and TRBJ2-5; weak D call: TRBD2 (5 bases). Germline CDR1 reads SGHKS; CDR2 reads YYEKEE (reference sequence). There are 15 residues in the CDR3. The V end lost 0 bases, the J end lost 1 base, and 10 bases lay between the germline ends. CDR3 sequence (DNA): TGTGCCAGCAGCTTGGCCATAGCGATCCAAGAGACCCAGTACTTC. The encoded protein is CASSLAIAIQETQYF.

This clone was observed once. The V gene is TRBV18, the J gene TRBJ2-7, with 7 bases aligning to TRBD1. Germline V gene sequence: CDR1 KGHSH, CDR2 LQKENI. J was trimmed by 5 bases and V by 2 bases; bases with no gene match: 6. This CDR3 region has 14 residues. The DNA of the CDR3 is TGTGCCAGCTCACCAAACTACAGGGGAGACGAGCAGTACTTC. This encodes CASSPNYRGDEQYF.

The chain employs TRBV28 and TRBJ2-2; 8 bases line up with TRBD1. Germline CDR1 and CDR2: MDHEN and SYDVKM. V lost 4 bases to trimming and J lost 5 bases; unmatched junction nucleotides: 6. The CDR3 has 15 residues. CDR3 coding DNA: TGTGCCAGCAGTTACCAGGGGGCGAGTACCGGGGAGCTGTTTTTT. As protein: CASSYQGASTGELFF.

This clone came up once. This sequence joins TRBV23-1 and TRBJ2-4; D is tentatively TRBD1 or TRBD2 (5 bases each). TRBV23-1 is an ORF, with its function uncertain. V was shortened by 6 bases and J by 3 bases, with 12 bases between the two germline ends. The CDR3 length is 14 residues. The CDR3 DNA reads TGCGCCAGCAGCCCCCGGGGCTACAAAAACATTCAGTACTTC. It translates to CASSPRGYKNIQYF.

The chain links TRBV7-2 to TRBJ2-6, with TRBD2 as a possible D gene (5 bases). Germline CDR1 SGHTA, CDR2 FQGNSA. Trimming stripped 0 bases from V and 3 bases from J, with 12 bases between. The CDR3 is made up of 17 amino acids. CDR3 amino acids: CASSLALASGGANVLTF. The CDR3 DNA reads as TGTGCCAGCAGCTTAGCGCTAGCATCAGGTGGGGCCAACGTCCTGACTTTC. Complete variable domain (other parts from reference TRBV7-2 and TRBJ2-6): GAGVSQSPSNKVTEKGKDVELRCDPISGHTALYWYRQSLGQGLEFLIYFQGNSAPDKSGLPSDRFSAERTGGSVSTLTIQRTQQEDSAVYLCASSLALASGGANVLTFGAGSRLTVL.

This clone was detected only once. The V gene is TRBV7-6, the J gene TRBJ2-1; 9 bases line up with TRBD2. The trim removed 1 base at V and 6 bases at J, leaving 13 bases unmatched. Germline values: CDR1 SGHVS, CDR2 FNYEAQ. CDR3 length equals 18 residues. The CDR3 reads CASSLEAPKTAGGNEQFF. CDR3 nucleotide sequence: TGTGCCAGCAGCTTAGAGGCCCCTAAAACAGCGGGAGGCAATGAGCAGTTCTTC.

The J gene is TRBJ2-2, the V gene TRBV27, with D unresolved. Trimming removed 0 bases at V and 6 bases at J, with 5 bases between. The CDR3 contains 13 residues. Germline loops: CDR1 MNHEY, CDR2 SMNVEV (reference sequence). The CDR3 reads CASSLSGAGELFF. The CDR3 bases are TGTGCCAGCAGTTTATCTGGCGCCGGGGAGCTGTTTTTT.

The chain links TRBV28 to TRBJ2-1, with a possible D match to TRBD1 (8 bases). V gave up 6 bases and J gave up 5 bases, with 17 bases separating them. CDR3 length equals 15 residues. Germline V gene sequence: CDR1 MDHEN, CDR2 SYDVKM. As DNA, the CDR3 is TGTGCCAGCAGCTGGACAGGGAGGGGACACAATGAGCAGTTCTTC. This encodes CASSWTGRGHNEQFF.

V is TRBV6-1 and J is TRBJ2-7; 14 nucleotides agree with TRBD2. Germline CDR1 MNHNS, CDR2 SASEGT. With 6 bases clipped from V and 6 bases from J, the junction kept 7 bases outside the gene matches. This CDR3 spans 15 amino acids. The CDR3 DNA sequence: TGTGCCAGCAGAGGGACTAGCGGGGGCCCCCTCGAGCAGTACTTC. This encodes CASRGTSGGPLEQYF.

The rearrangement uses TRBV5-6 and TRBJ1-3, with D possibly being TRBD1 (6 bases). Per germline, CDR1 SGHDT and CDR2 YYEEEE. The CDR3 has 14 amino acids. V gave up 4 bases and J gave up 4 bases, with 12 bases separating them. This CDR3 is CASSRTGSGNTIYF. The CDR3 DNA is TGTGCCAGCAGCCGAACAGGGAGCGGAAACACCATATATTTT.

J is TRBJ2-3 and V is TRBV10-3; D gene unclear. Germline CDR1 is ENHRY and CDR2 is SYGVKD. V lost 6 bases and J 0 bases, leaving 13 bases between the germline ends. This CDR3 has 15 amino acids. CDR3 in DNA: TGTGCCATCAGAAAGGGCGAGACTAGCACAGATACGCAGTATTTT. It is translated as CAIRKGETSTDTQYF.

The chain employs TRBV7-9 and TRBJ2-1; TRBD2 matches at 14 bases. CDR3 size: 16 residues. Losses at the gene ends were 2 bases for V and 8 bases for J; bases not matched to a gene: 5. Germline values: CDR1 SEHNR, CDR2 FQNEAQ (reference sequence). The CDR3 reads CASSLSGLAGVDEQFF. CDR3 sequence (DNA): TGTGCCAGCAGCTTATCGGGACTAGCGGGGGTCGATGAGCAGTTCTTC.

This chain's CDR3 is CASSIGNSNYGYTF. The CDR3, as DNA: TGTGCCAGTAGTATAGGCAATTCTAACTATGGCTACACCTTC. The chain couples TRBV19 to TRBJ1-2, with D uncertain. V lost 1 base and J 0 bases, leaving 6 bases between the germline ends. CDR3 length equals 14 residues. Germline CDR1 reads LNHDA; CDR2 reads SQIVND (reference sequence).

The genes are TRBV19 and TRBJ1-6, with no clear D. The CDR3 consists of 16 residues. Deletions cut 3 bases from V and 7 bases from J, with 16 bases between. Per the germline V gene, CDR1 is LNHDA and CDR2 is SQIVND (reference sequence). CDR3 sequence (DNA): TGTGCCAGTAGTATGGGAGCAGGAAAATCAAATTCACCCCTCCACTTT. It specifies CASSMGAGKSNSPLHF.

V and J are TRBV11-1 and TRBJ1-2; D remains unclear. Germline loops: CDR1 SGHAT, CDR2 FQDESV (reference sequence). The V end was cut by 0 bases, the J end by 0 bases, with 5 bases between. The CDR3 covers 14 residues. CDR3 amino acids: CASSLAGTNYGYTF. DNA of the CDR3: TGTGCCAGCAGCTTAGCTGGAACTAACTATGGCTACACCTTC.

V and J are TRBV29-1 and TRBJ2-1; no reliable D call. Germline V gene lookup returns CDR1 SQVTM and CDR2 ANQGSEA. The CDR3 has 12 amino acids. Trimming shortened V by 5 bases and J by 5 bases, and 10 bases separated the two germline ends. CDR3 nucleotides: TGCAGCGTTCGACTCTATGACAATGAGCAGTTCTTC. It specifies CSVRLYDNEQFF.

V is TRBV10-3 and J is TRBJ1-4, with D possibly TRBD1 on 5 matching bases. CDR1 is ENHRY and CDR2 is SYGVKD in the germline V gene. The CDR3 is 13 amino acids. V was clipped by 8 bases and J by 7 bases, with 14 bases between them. CDR3 nucleotide sequence: TGTGCCATCCGATCGGGGGGTGGTGAAAAACTGTTTTTT. Amino acid sequence: CAIRSGGGEKLFF.

V gene TRBV7-9 combines with J gene TRBJ2-4; either TRBD1 or TRBD2 may supply D (5 bases each). CDR1 is SEHNR, CDR2 FQNEAQ, per germline (reference sequence). The CDR3 totals 17 residues. The germline V and J ends were trimmed by 1 base and 2 bases, with 15 bases remaining between them. CDR3 nucleotides: TGTGCCAGCAGCTTAGTAGGGGACGCCCGACCCAAAAACATTCAGTACTTC. Its protein product is CASSLVGDARPKNIQYF. Combining the CDR3 with reference TRBV7-9 and TRBJ2-4 gives the whole variable domain DTGVSQNPRHKITKRGQNVTFRCDPISEHNRLYWYRQTLGQGPEFLTYFQNEAQLEKSRLLSDRFSAERPKGSFSTLEIQRTEQGDSAMYLCASSLVGDARPKNIQYFGAGTRLSVL.

The genes are TRBV19 and TRBJ1-2; weak D call: TRBD1 (5 bases). The germline gives CDR1 LNHDA, CDR2 SQIVND (reference sequence). The germline V and J ends were trimmed by 6 bases and 8 bases, with 10 bases remaining between them. The CDR3 extends over 11 amino acids. CDR3 sequence reads: CASRQGDGYTF. CDR3 coding DNA: TGTGCCAGTAGACAAGGGGACGGCTACACCTTC.

J is TRBJ2-3 and V is TRBV6-6; D unclear. This CDR3 is 15 amino acids long. From germline, CDR1 is MNHNY and CDR2 SVGAGI (reference sequence). Trimming cost V 7 bases and J 0 bases, with 14 bases left between them. The CDR3 loop reads CASTDGPPSTDTQYF. The CDR3 DNA sequence: TGTGCCAGCACCGACGGACCTCCTAGCACAGATACGCAGTATTTT.

The chain carries TRBV2 and TRBJ2-3, with a weak D call TRBD2 (6 bases). The CDR3 runs to 15 residues. Trimming left V 6 bases short and J 0 bases short, with 13 bases between. Per germline, CDR1 SNHLY and CDR2 FYNNEI. The CDR3 is CASRKQGLSTDTQYF. In nucleotides, the CDR3 is TGTGCCAGCAGGAAGCAGGGACTTAGCACAGATACGCAGTATTTT. Based on the CDR3 plus reference TRBV2 and TRBJ2-3, the full variable domain is EPEVTQTPSHQVTQMGQEVILRCVPISNHLYFYWYRQILGQKVEFLVSFYNNEISEKSEIFDDQFSVERPDGSNFTLKIRSTKLEDSAMYFCASRKQGLSTDTQYFGPGTRLTVL.